This is a list of T cell receptor beta chains from one sample in a study of OX40 agonist ivuxolimab in advanced cancers. The table came from immunoSEQ multiplex PCR; TCRdb's copy has only in-frame clones and leaves some out. The sample has about 48,000 clones; around 84% are singletons. The sample was CD4+ or CD8+ T cells sorted from blood, taken in a trial of the OX40 agonist ivuxolimab. The receptor set was obtained from an adult with an advanced solid tumor such as melanoma, head and neck, liver or kidney cancer. Both conserved end residues are part of each CDR3. Each record gives: J gene, clone size, V gene, D gene, CDR3 DNA, CDR3 protein. A D gene is named only where the DNA matches it firmly. Some rows mark clone size as missing; the rest say once, few, many or name a class of expanded clone.

J: TRBJ1-5; size: .; V: TRBV7-2; D: TRBD1; DNA: TGTGCCAGCAGCCCGAGGACAGGGGAAGGCAATCAGCCCCAGCATTTT; CDR3: CASSPRTGEGNQPQHF
J: TRBJ1-4; size: .; V: TRBV18; D: .; DNA: TGTGCCAGCTCACCACCGCCAGGGGATGAAAAACTGTTTTTT; CDR3: CASSPPPGDEKLFF
J: TRBJ2-7; size: .; V: TRBV7-2; D: .; DNA: TGTGCCAGCAGCCGGGCTGGCGGGGACTCCTACGAGCAGTACTTC; CDR3: CASSRAGGDSYEQYF
J: TRBJ1-1; size: few; V: TRBV7-8; D: .; DNA: TGTGCCAGCAGGTCAAGGGAGAACACTGAAGCTTTCTTT; CDR3: CASRSRENTEAFF
J: TRBJ2-1; size: few; V: TRBV7-3; D: TRBD2; DNA: TGTGCCAGCAGCGCCCCTAGCGGGGGAAACAATGAGCAGTTCTTC; CDR3: CASSAPSGGNNEQFF
J: TRBJ2-1; size: .; V: TRBV18; D: TRBD1; DNA: TGTGCCAGCTCACCACCGGGACAGGTACTAAATGAGCAGTTCTTC; CDR3: CASSPPGQVLNEQFF
J: TRBJ2-7; size: .; V: TRBV4-3; D: .; DNA: TGCGCCAGCAGCCAAGGCCTAGATAACTACGAGCAGTACTTC; CDR3: CASSQGLDNYEQYF
J: TRBJ1-5; size: .; V: TRBV15; D: .; DNA: TGTGCCACCAGCAGAGATCGATTACCTAGCAATCAGCCCCAGCATTTT; CDR3: CATSRDRLPSNQPQHF
J: TRBJ2-3; size: once; V: TRBV6-5; D: TRBD1; DNA: TGTGCCAGCAGTTATAGGGAGACAGGGAACACAGATACGCAGTATTTT; CDR3: CASSYRETGNTDTQYF
J: TRBJ2-2; size: .; V: TRBV2; D: TRBD1; DNA: TGTGCCAGCAGGGCCACTACAGGGGGGAGCACCGGGGAGCTGTTTTTT; CDR3: CASRATTGGSTGELFF
J: TRBJ2-1; size: .; V: TRBV5-8; D: .; DNA: TGTGCCAGCAGCTTGTCGGGTAGTCACAATGAGCAGTTCTTC; CDR3: CASSLSGSHNEQFF
J: TRBJ2-1; size: .; V: TRBV9; D: .; DNA: TGTGCCAGCAGCGTAGCGTCTCGGGACAATGAGCAGTTCTTC; CDR3: CASSVASRDNEQFF
J: TRBJ2-7; size: .; V: TRBV19; D: .; DNA: TGTGCCAGTAGTCCGACAGGCCGGGACCCCGAGCAGTACTTC; CDR3: CASSPTGRDPEQYF
J: TRBJ2-5; size: .; V: TRBV19; D: TRBD2; DNA: TGTGCCAGTAGTATACCCGGACTAGCGGGGGGCCAAGAGACCCAGTACTTC; CDR3: CASSIPGLAGGQETQYF
J: TRBJ2-3; size: once; V: TRBV18; D: .; DNA: TGTGCCAGCTCACCAAAAGACATACGGCTCGGCACAGATACGCAGTATTTT; CDR3: CASSPKDIRLGTDTQYF
J: TRBJ2-1; size: .; V: TRBV5-4; D: .; DNA: TGTGCCAGCAGCTTGGGTGGGGCAGTGAGCTCCTACAATGAGCAGTTCTTC; CDR3: CASSLGGAVSSYNEQFF
J: TRBJ2-5; size: .; V: TRBV4-2; D: TRBD1; DNA: TGTGCCAGCAGCCAGGATCCCCTAACAGGGGGGCAAGAGACCCAGTACTTC; CDR3: CASSQDPLTGGQETQYF
J: TRBJ2-5; size: .; V: TRBV18; D: .; DNA: TGTGCCAGCTCACCCCAGCCCGGCCGGACCCAGTACTTC; CDR3: CASSPQPGRTQYF
J: TRBJ2-3; size: .; V: TRBV19; D: TRBD1; DNA: TGTGCCACCAGGGGCAGGGGGCAGGTAGATACGCAGTATTTT; CDR3: CATRGRGQVDTQYF
J: TRBJ1-2; size: medium-sized; V: TRBV4-2; D: TRBD1; DNA: TGTGCCAGCAGCCAAGATGGAGGACAGGGCGATGGCTACACCTTC; CDR3: CASSQDGGQGDGYTF
J: TRBJ2-3; size: once; V: TRBV18; D: TRBD2; DNA: TGTGCCAGCTCACCACCGGGGCTAGCGGGAGTCACAGATACGCAGTATTTT; CDR3: CASSPPGLAGVTDTQYF
J: TRBJ2-7; size: .; V: TRBV5-1; D: TRBD2; DNA: TGCGCCAGCCACCGTGCTAGCGGCTACGAGCAGTACTTC; CDR3: CASHRASGYEQYF
J: TRBJ1-1; size: .; V: TRBV5-4; D: TRBD1; DNA: TGTGCCAGCAGCTTGCAATCACAGGGGCCTGAAGCTTTCTTT; CDR3: CASSLQSQGPEAFF
J: TRBJ2-5; size: few; V: TRBV19; D: TRBD1; DNA: TGTGCCAGTAGTAGGGACAGGGCAGAGACCCAGTACTTC; CDR3: CASSRDRAETQYF
J: TRBJ1-2; size: .; V: TRBV30; D: .; DNA: TGTGCCTGGAGTGTAAGGGCATCTAACTATGGCTACACCTTC; CDR3: CAWSVRASNYGYTF
J: TRBJ1-2; size: .; V: TRBV5-4; D: .; DNA: TGTGCCAGCAGCTTAGTACAGGGAGACTATGGCTACACCTTC; CDR3: CASSLVQGDYGYTF
J: TRBJ2-7; size: once; V: TRBV27; D: .; DNA: TGTGCCAGCAGTACTGGCGGGTACGTCGAGCAGTACTTC; CDR3: CASSTGGYVEQYF
J: TRBJ2-2; size: .; V: TRBV5-4; D: .; DNA: TGTGCCAGCAGCTTTCCGGGACGAACGAACACCGGGGAGCTGTTTTTT; CDR3: CASSFPGRTNTGELFF
J: TRBJ2-5; size: .; V: TRBV2; D: .; DNA: TGTGCCAGCAGCGTCGAGGCTGAAGAGACCCAGTACTTC; CDR3: CASSVEAEETQYF
J: TRBJ1-2; size: .; V: TRBV28; D: .; DNA: TGTGCCAGCAGCAGATTTCCGGGCACCGGAGATAACTATGGCTACACCTTC; CDR3: CASSRFPGTGDNYGYTF
J: TRBJ2-7; size: .; V: TRBV6-1; D: TRBD2; DNA: TGTGCCAGCAGTGAGGCCGGGACTATCAACTACGAGCAGTACTTC; CDR3: CASSEAGTINYEQYF
J: TRBJ2-2; size: .; V: TRBV5-1; D: .; DNA: TGCGCCAGCAGCACGGACCCGGACTTGTCCGGCGGGGAGCTGTTTTTT; CDR3: CASSTDPDLSGGELFF
J: TRBJ2-3; size: .; V: TRBV11-3; D: .; DNA: TGTGCCAGCAGCGCTCACAGCACAGATACGCAGTATTTT; CDR3: CASSAHSTDTQYF
J: TRBJ1-6; size: few; V: TRBV6-5; D: TRBD1; DNA: TGTGCCAGCAGTTTCGGACAGGAGGGGGCACCCCTCCACTTT; CDR3: CASSFGQEGAPLHF
J: TRBJ2-7; size: .; V: TRBV10-3; D: TRBD2; DNA: TGTGCCATCAGTGGGGGTCGGTCTAGCGGGAGCCACGAGCAGTACTTC; CDR3: CAISGGRSSGSHEQYF
J: TRBJ2-1; size: .; V: TRBV29-1; D: TRBD2; DNA: TGCAGCGTTGCCGGACTAGCGGGAGACTACAATGAGCAGTTCTTC; CDR3: CSVAGLAGDYNEQFF
J: TRBJ1-6; size: .; V: TRBV7-2; D: .; DNA: TGTGCCAGCAGCCCCCGGGCAGGGTCCTCACCCCTCCACTTT; CDR3: CASSPRAGSSPLHF
J: TRBJ2-3; size: .; V: TRBV11-3; D: .; DNA: TGTGCCAGCAGCTTAGCGGCTAGCACAGATACGCAGTATTTT; CDR3: CASSLAASTDTQYF
J: TRBJ2-7; size: .; V: TRBV30; D: .; DNA: TGTGCCTGGAGTGTAACAGGGCCCTACGAGCAGTACTTC; CDR3: CAWSVTGPYEQYF
J: TRBJ2-1; size: .; V: TRBV30; D: .; DNA: TGTGCCTTTAATAGCGAGAGCTCCTACAATGAGCAGTTCTTC; CDR3: CAFNSESSYNEQFF
J: TRBJ1-1; size: .; V: TRBV28; D: .; DNA: TGTGCCAGCACCCTCGAGGGGCGACAAGCTTTCTTT; CDR3: CASTLEGRQAFF